Each of the 27 T cell receptor beta chains below was sequenced from the same sample in a study of blood T cell repertoires in COVID-19. Data came from immunoSEQ multiplex PCR; TCRdb stores just in-frame clones and leaves some out. Of 150,000 to 200,000 clones listed, about nine tenths are singletons. What was sequenced was PBMCs or T cells enriched from blood (not recorded which). The receptors were gathered from a woman in her twenties or thirties who had recovered from COVID-19.

The table lists this clone with many counts. The gene calls are TRBV24-1 and TRBJ2-5, with 12 bases aligning to TRBD2. CDR1 is KGHDR and CDR2 is SFDVKD in the germline V gene. The length of the CDR3 is 16 residues. Germline trimming cut 4 bases from V and 5 bases from J; bases unmatched to any gene: 7. CDR3 in DNA: TGTGCCACCAGTGACCGACTAGCGGGAGATCTGGAGACCCAGTACTTC. This gives the protein CATSDRLAGDLETQYF.

The chain is built from TRBV18 and TRBJ1-2; the match to TRBD1 covers 7 bases. This CDR3 spans 14 amino acids. Germline V gene sequence: CDR1 KGHSH, CDR2 LQKENI. The trim removed 3 bases at V and 8 bases at J, leaving 9 bases unmatched. The CDR3 nucleotides read TGTGCCAGCTCACCGAACAGGGGAGTAATCGGCTACACCTTC. This codes for CASSPNRGVIGYTF.

CDR3 bases: TGTGCCAGCAGCGTTTCGCAGGGGAACTACAATGAGCAGTTCTTC. Amino acid sequence: CASSVSQGNYNEQFF. The chain combines TRBV6-4 with TRBJ2-1, with D perhaps matching TRBD1 (6 bases). CDR3 length: 15 amino acids. Germline V gene lookup returns CDR1 MRHNA and CDR2 SNTAGT. The V end lost 6 bases, the J end lost 3 bases, and 15 bases lay between the germline ends.

This clone was found once. The V gene is TRBV7-9, the J gene TRBJ1-1; D is uncertain. The ends were cut back, 7 bases at V and 3 bases at J, with 9 bases in the middle. The CDR3 is 12 residues long. Germline CDR1 and CDR2: SEHNR and FQNEAQ (reference sequence). The DNA for the CDR3 is TGTGCCAGCACCCCAGGCGACACTGAAGCTTTCTTT. Translated: CASTPGDTEAFF.

The chain is built from TRBV7-8 and TRBJ2-5; D unclear. This CDR3 has 16 residues. CDR1 is SGHVS, CDR2 FQNEAQ, per germline. Trimming stripped 5 bases from V and 2 bases from J, with 18 bases between. CDR3 loop: CASSPLRADTQETQYF. The DNA for the CDR3 is TGTGCCAGCAGCCCACTCCGAGCAGACACACAAGAGACCCAGTACTTC. Looking up the rest from reference TRBV7-8 and TRBJ2-5 gives the full variable domain: GAGVSQSPRYKVAKRGQDVALRCDPISGHVSLFWYQQALGQGPEFLTYFQNEAQLDKSGLPSDRFFAERPEGSVSTLKIQRTQQEDSAVYLCASSPLRADTQETQYFGPGTRLLVL.

The J gene is TRBJ2-1, the V gene TRBV10-3; 12 bases are shared with TRBD2. The CDR3 sequence is 17 residues long. V lost 0 bases, J lost 8 bases, and 8 bases stayed unmatched. Germline values: CDR1 ENHRY, CDR2 SYGVKD. The CDR3 DNA reads as TGTGCCATCAGTGAGTCGCCGACTAGCGGGAGAGGGGATGAGCAGTTCTTC. Translated, it gives CAISESPTSGRGDEQFF.

The genes are TRBV29-1 and TRBJ2-5; 9 nucleotides match TRBD1. Germline V gene lookup returns CDR1 SQVTM and CDR2 ANQGSEA. There are 13 residues in the CDR3. Germline trimming cut 3 bases from V and 2 bases from J; bases unmatched to any gene: 1. DNA for the CDR3: TGCAGCGTTGAGGGACAGGGACAAGAGACCCAGTACTTC. The encoded protein is CSVEGQGQETQYF.

The CDR3 spells CASSPRQGVYEQYF. The CDR3 DNA reads TGTGCCAGCTCACCCCGACAGGGGGTATACGAGCAGTACTTC. The rearrangement joins TRBV18 to TRBJ2-7, with 9 bases lining up with TRBD1. The trim removed 3 bases at V and 4 bases at J, leaving 4 bases unmatched. The CDR3 runs to 14 residues. Germline loops: CDR1 KGHSH, CDR2 LQKENI.

This chain connects TRBV6-5 to TRBJ1-6; 8 bases line up with TRBD1. V was clipped by 4 bases and J by 6 bases; unmatched bases: 8. Germline CDR1 MNHEY, CDR2 SVGAGI. This CDR3 spans 16 amino acids. CDR3 in DNA: TGTGCCAGCAGTTTCGGGACAGGACGCTTTAATTCACCCCTCCACTTT. Translating gives CASSFGTGRFNSPLHF.

The chain employs TRBV2 and TRBJ1-3; D possibly corresponds to TRBD1 (5 bases). Trimming removed 2 bases at V and 2 bases at J, with 10 bases between. This CDR3 region has 15 residues. The V gene's germline CDR1 is SNHLY and CDR2 FYNNEI. CDR3 sequence: CASSEIRGAGNTIYF. CDR3 DNA sequence: TGTGCCAGCAGTGAAATCCGGGGGGCTGGAAACACCATATATTTT.

The rearrangement links TRBV11-2 to TRBJ2-7; possible D gene TRBD2, 6 bases. V lost 1 base, J lost 3 bases, and 10 bases lay in between. In germline, CDR1 is SGHAT, CDR2 FQNNGV. The CDR3 spans 14 residues. The CDR3 region has the DNA TGTGCCAGCAGCTTAGTTGCGGGGCACTACGAGCAGTACTTC. Protein sequence: CASSLVAGHYEQYF.

This clone occurred a few times. The chain is built from TRBV18 and TRBJ2-1; 7 nucleotides match TRBD2. CDR1 and CDR2 from the germline V gene are KGHSH and LQKENI. This CDR3 region has 18 residues. J gave up 0 bases and V 3 bases, and 11 bases lay outside the gene matches. The CDR3 coding sequence is TGTGCCAGCTCACCCGTAGGACTAGGGATCAGCTCCTACAATGAGCAGTTCTTC. This codes for CASSPVGLGISSYNEQFF.

The CDR3 here is CASSEDRLFGTDTQYF. The CDR3 DNA reads as TGCGCCAGCAGTGAAGATCGGTTATTCGGCACAGATACGCAGTATTTT. The chain has TRBV10-1 and TRBJ2-3, with unresolved D. This CDR3 contains 16 residues. The germline CDR1 and CDR2 sequences are WNHNN and SYGVQD (reference sequence). The V and J ends lost 3 bases and 1 base respectively, with 14 bases between them.

About this clone: This same CDR3 is encoded by further DNA sequences in the sample. The chain employs TRBV11-3 and TRBJ2-3; D remains ambiguous. Germline CDR1 is SGHNT and CDR2 is YENEEA. The length of the CDR3 is 14 residues. Trimming took off 1 base at V and 2 bases at J, with 7 bases between the two ends. CDR3 sequence reads: CASSLGQNTDTQYF. CDR3 nucleotides: TGTGCCAGCAGCTTAGGGCAAAACACAGATACGCAGTATTTT.

The chain joins TRBV7-2 to TRBJ1-3; D may be TRBD1 (5 bases). V lost 2 bases and J 0 bases, leaving 11 bases between the germline ends. Germline CDR1 SGHTA, CDR2 FQGNSA. The CDR3 spans 16 residues. The DNA for the CDR3 is TGTGCCAGCAGCTTAAAGGCGGGGCTCTCTGGAAACACCATATATTTT. This sequence encodes CASSLKAGLSGNTIYF.

The chain combines TRBV6-5 with TRBJ1-2; maybe TRBD1 (6 bases). V was pared by 2 bases and J by 0 bases, with 7 bases between. Germline CDR1 and CDR2: MNHEY and SVGAGI. The CDR3 has 14 residues. The chain's CDR3 is CASSYRGSNYGYTF. The CDR3 DNA is TGTGCCAGCAGTTACAGGGGGTCTAACTATGGCTACACCTTC.

This chain connects TRBV28 to TRBJ2-1; 16 bases are shared with TRBD2. Per germline, CDR1 MDHEN and CDR2 SYDVKM. The length of the CDR3 is 15 residues. V was clipped by 7 bases and J by 10 bases; unmatched bases: 7. The CDR3 is CASTKGLAGGPEQFF. DNA for the CDR3: TGTGCCAGCACCAAGGGACTAGCGGGAGGGCCAGAGCAGTTCTTC.

This clone was found a few times. This CDR3 reads CASSKWTGTSSYNEQFF. CDR3 DNA: TGTGCCAGCAGTAAGTGGACAGGAACTAGCTCCTACAATGAGCAGTTCTTC. The gene calls are TRBV14 and TRBJ2-1; 7 nucleotides match TRBD1. Germline V gene data show CDR1 as SGHDN and CDR2 as FVKESK. V shed 6 bases and J 0 bases; nucleotides not matched to a gene: 11. This CDR3 is built from 17 residues. The full variable domain, in which reference TRBV14 and TRBJ2-1 provide the parts outside the CDR3, is EAGVTQFPSHSVIEKGQTVTLRCDPISGHDNLYWYRRVMGKEIKFLLHFVKESKQDESGMPNNRFLAERTGGTYSTLKVQPAELEDSGVYFCASSKWTGTSSYNEQFFGPGTRLTVL.

This clone has only a few counts. This chain uses TRBV7-2 with TRBJ1-5; 7 bases are a match to TRBD1. The germline V gene has CDR1 SGHTA and CDR2 FQGNSA. Trimming removed 0 bases from V and 4 bases from J; junction bases left unmatched: 3. CDR3 size: 15 residues. As DNA, the CDR3 is TGTGCCAGCAGCTTAGCGGGGACAGCAAATCAGCCCCAGCATTTT. This encodes CASSLAGTANQPQHF.

V is TRBV3-1 (or the pseudogene TRBV3-2) and J is TRBJ2-1, with 7 bases fitting TRBD2. Trimming took 0 bases from V and 0 from J; bases not matched to a gene: 11. CDR3 length: 19 amino acids. The germline V gene encodes CDR1 LGHDT and CDR2 YNNKEL (reference sequence). The CDR3 spells CASSQDKPSGHSSYNEQFF. CDR3 bases: TGTGCCAGCAGCCAAGATAAGCCTAGCGGCCACAGCTCCTACAATGAGCAGTTCTTC.

V and J are TRBV27 and TRBJ2-7, with D tentatively TRBD1 (6 bases). Germline V gene lookup returns CDR1 MNHEY and CDR2 SMNVEV (reference sequence). V was pared by 5 bases and J by 0 bases, with 14 bases between. The CDR3 is made up of 15 amino acids. The CDR3 protein is CASSLRQASSYEQYF. The CDR3 DNA is TGTGCCAGCAGTCTAAGACAGGCTAGCTCCTACGAGCAGTACTTC.

This clone was found a few times. V usage is TRBV6-2 or TRBV6-3 and J usage is TRBJ2-7, with D possibly matching TRBD1 (6 bases). The V end lost 2 bases, the J end lost 4 bases, and 15 bases lay between the germline ends. This CDR3 is built from 15 residues. Germline CDR1 is MNHEY and CDR2 is SVGEGT. The CDR3 nucleotides read TGTGCCAGCAGTTACGTGGCAGGGGACGAGTACGAGCAGTACTTC. Translation gives CASSYVAGDEYEQYF.

The rearrangement uses TRBV4-3 and TRBJ2-7; TRBD2 aligns across 10 bases. Per the germline V gene, CDR1 is LGHNA and CDR2 is YSLEER. Trimming at V came to 0 bases and at J to 4 bases, leaving 3 bases not matched to a gene. This CDR3 is 15 amino acids long. The CDR3 here is CASSQDRTSGYEQYF. CDR3 nucleotide sequence: TGCGCCAGCAGCCAAGATAGGACTAGCGGTTACGAGCAGTACTTC.

This chain connects TRBV10-3 to TRBJ1-1, with D maybe TRBD1 (5 bases). Per the germline V gene, CDR1 is ENHRY and CDR2 is SYGVKD. This CDR3 comprises 17 residues. V was clipped by 3 bases and J by 2 bases, with 19 bases between them. DNA of the CDR3: TGTGCCATCAGTGATCTTGCCCGGCAGGGAATAAACACTGAAGCTTTCTTT. This translates into CAISDLARQGINTEAFF.

The chain is built from TRBV19 and TRBJ1-4, with a tentative D call TRBD1 (5 bases). The CDR3 sequence is 15 residues long. Germline-derived CDR1 and CDR2 are LNHDA and SQIVND (reference sequence). V lost 5 bases and J lost 2, with 12 bases in between. CDR3 residues: CASSGGRLTNEKLFF. The CDR3 region has the DNA TGTGCCAGTAGTGGGGGGAGACTTACTAATGAAAAACTGTTTTTT.

V gene TRBV11-2 combines with J gene TRBJ2-3; D gene ambiguous. V dropped 1 base and J dropped 2 bases, with 4 bases sitting between them. Germline V gene sequence: CDR1 SGHAT, CDR2 FQNNGV. The CDR3 is 13 residues long. The CDR3 loop reads CASSLGLTDTQYF. The CDR3 DNA is TGTGCCAGCAGCTTAGGTCTCACAGATACGCAGTATTTT. Based on the CDR3 plus reference TRBV11-2 and TRBJ2-3, the full variable domain is EAGVAQSPRYKIIEKRQSVAFWCNPISGHATLYWYQQILGQGPKLLIQFQNNGVVDDSQLPKDRFSAERLKGVDSTLKIQPAKLEDSAVYLCASSLGLTDTQYFGPGTRLTVL.

This chain joins TRBV5-1 and TRBJ1-6; D remains ambiguous. V gave up 7 bases and J gave up 1 base, with 12 bases separating them. CDR3 length equals 15 residues. Germline lookup yields CDR1 SGHRS and CDR2 YFSETQ. The CDR3 reads CASAWTGSYNSPLHF. The CDR3 nucleotides read TGCGCCAGCGCTTGGACGGGGTCCTATAATTCACCCCTCCACTTT.